This paragraph reports one T cell receptor beta chain. The sample originates from a study of blood T cell repertoires in COVID-19. Turning to the study itself: Whether acute or convalescent, the COVID-19 samples came from the United States, Italy and Spain. PBMCs, B-cell-depleted T cells, or T cells provided the cDNA or gDNA that made up the material.

Measured with immunoSEQ multiplex PCR; TCRdb has only the in-frame clones, and not every one. The sample contains approximately 110,000 clones, around 86% of which appear only once. CDR1 and CDR2 from the germline V gene are MNHEY and SVGEGT. The CDR3 extends over 16 amino acids. The V segment lost 2 bases and the J segment 3 bases; nucleotides outside the gene matches: 6. This TCR was sampled from a man in his 70s with acute or convalescent COVID-19. Material: peripheral blood. The chain couples TRBV6-2 or TRBV6-3 to TRBJ2-7; 11 positions agree with TRBD2. CDR3 sequence reads: CASSYPGTSGLYEQYF. The CDR3 nucleotides are TGTGCCAGCAGTTACCCCGGGACTAGCGGTCTCTACGAGCAGTACTTC.